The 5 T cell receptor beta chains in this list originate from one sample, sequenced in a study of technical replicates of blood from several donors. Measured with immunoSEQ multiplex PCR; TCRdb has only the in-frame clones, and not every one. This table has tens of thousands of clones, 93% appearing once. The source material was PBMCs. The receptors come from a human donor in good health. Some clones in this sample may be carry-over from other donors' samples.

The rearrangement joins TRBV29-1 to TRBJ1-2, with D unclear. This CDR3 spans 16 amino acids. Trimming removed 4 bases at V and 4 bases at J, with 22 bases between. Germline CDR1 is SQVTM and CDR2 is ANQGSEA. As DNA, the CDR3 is TGCAGCGTTGCAATCCTGAAGGAGGATGTGGGCTATGGCTACACCTTC. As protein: CSVAILKEDVGYGYTF.

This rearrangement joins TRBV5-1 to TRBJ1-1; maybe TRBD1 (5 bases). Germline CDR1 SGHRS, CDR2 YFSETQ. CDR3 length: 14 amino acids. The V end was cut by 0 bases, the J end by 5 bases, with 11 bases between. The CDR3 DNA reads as TGCGCCAGCAGCTTGGGTGCAGGGAGGACTGAAGCTTTCTTT. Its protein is CASSLGAGRTEAFF.

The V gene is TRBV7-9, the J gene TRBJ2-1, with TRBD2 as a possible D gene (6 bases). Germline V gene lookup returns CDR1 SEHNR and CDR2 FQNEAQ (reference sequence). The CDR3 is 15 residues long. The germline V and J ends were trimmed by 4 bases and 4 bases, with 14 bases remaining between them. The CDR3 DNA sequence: TGTGCCAGCAGCTCTTTAGCGGCGACTTACAATGAGCAGTTCTTC. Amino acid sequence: CASSSLAATYNEQFF.

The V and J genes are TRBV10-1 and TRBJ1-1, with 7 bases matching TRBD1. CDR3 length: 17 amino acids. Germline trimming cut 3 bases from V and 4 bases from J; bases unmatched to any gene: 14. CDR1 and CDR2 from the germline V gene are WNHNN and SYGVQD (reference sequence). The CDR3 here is CASSDSRQGTYGTEAFF. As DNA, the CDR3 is TGCGCCAGCAGTGATTCTCGACAGGGAACTTATGGCACTGAAGCTTTCTTT.

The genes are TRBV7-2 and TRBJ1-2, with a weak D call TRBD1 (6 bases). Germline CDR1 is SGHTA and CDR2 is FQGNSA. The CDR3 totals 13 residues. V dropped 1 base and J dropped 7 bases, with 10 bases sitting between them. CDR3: CASSLDRVGGYTF. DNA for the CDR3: TGTGCCAGCAGCTTAGACAGGGTGGGTGGCTACACCTTC. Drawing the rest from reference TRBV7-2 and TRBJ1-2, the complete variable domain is GAGVSQSPSNKVTEKGKDVELRCDPISGHTALYWYRQSLGQGLEFLIYFQGNSAPDKSGLPSDRFSAERTGGSVSTLTIQRTQQEDSAVYLCASSLDRVGGYTFGSGTRLTVV.